Detailed here is one T cell receptor beta chain. CDR3 size: 12 residues. Germline lookup yields CDR1 LNHDA and CDR2 SQIVND (reference sequence). V dropped 7 bases and J dropped 5 bases, with 6 bases sitting between them. The data were obtained in a study of cytotoxic CD8 clonotypes in ibrutinib-treated CLL. Data came from immunoSEQ multiplex PCR; TCRdb stores just in-frame clones and leaves some out. In the table there are 140,000 to 150,000 clones, roughly three quarters of which are singletons. The input for sequencing was PBMCs, taken after 24 months of ibrutinib treatment. The sequence derives from a human donor with chronic lymphocytic leukemia. J is TRBJ1-6 and V is TRBV19; D remains ambiguous. The CDR3 reads CASKQNNSPLHF. CDR3 bases: TGTGCCAGTAAACAGAATAATTCACCCCTCCACTTT.